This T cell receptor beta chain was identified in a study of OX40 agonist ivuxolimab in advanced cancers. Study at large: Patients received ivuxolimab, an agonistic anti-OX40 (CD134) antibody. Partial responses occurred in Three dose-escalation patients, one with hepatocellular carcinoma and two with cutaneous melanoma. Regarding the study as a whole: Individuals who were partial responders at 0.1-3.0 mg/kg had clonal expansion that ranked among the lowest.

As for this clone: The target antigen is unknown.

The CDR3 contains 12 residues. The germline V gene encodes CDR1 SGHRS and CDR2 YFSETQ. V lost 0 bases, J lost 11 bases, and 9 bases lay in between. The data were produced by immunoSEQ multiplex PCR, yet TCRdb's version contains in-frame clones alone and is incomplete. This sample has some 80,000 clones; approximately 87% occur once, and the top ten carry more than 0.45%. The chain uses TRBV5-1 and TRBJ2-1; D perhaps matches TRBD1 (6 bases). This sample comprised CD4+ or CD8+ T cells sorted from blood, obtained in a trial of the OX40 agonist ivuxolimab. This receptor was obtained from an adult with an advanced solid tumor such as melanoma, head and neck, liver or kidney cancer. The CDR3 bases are TGCGCCAGCAGCTTGGGGCAGGGGAAGCAGTTCTTC. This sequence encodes CASSLGQGKQFF.